This TCR beta chain is drawn from a study of lymphopenia after photon versus proton radiotherapy. The CDR3 is 19 residues long. The V gene's germline CDR1 is MGHRA and CDR2 YSYEKL. Trimming pared 1 base from V and 6 bases from J, leaving 25 bases between. TCRdb's copy holds only in-frame clones and misses some; the assay was immunoSEQ multiplex PCR. The sample includes approximately 30,000 clones, 85% to 95% of them seen just once. This TCR was recovered from a woman between 45 and 65 years old with cholangiocarcinoma. V usage is TRBV4-1 and J usage is TRBJ2-1; D is possibly TRBD1 (5 bases). The sequences come from peripheral blood, collected from a patient treated with photon-based radiotherapy. The CDR3 region has the DNA TGCGCCAGCAGCCAAGGTTTGTTAGGGGATCCCGAAAAAATCAATGAGCAGTTCTTC. Translated, it gives CASSQGLLGDPEKINEQFF.